Below, one T cell receptor (beta chain) is given with its context. The data stem from a study of OX40 agonist ivuxolimab in advanced cancers. On the study more broadly: An agonistic human IgG2 monoclonal antibody against OX40 (CD134) was given.

It was autoimmune disease history or systemic immunosuppression that excluded patients. Libraries were prepared by immunoSEQ multiplex PCR; TCRdb keeps only in-frame clonotypes and omits some of them. This sample has over 40,000 clones, with approximately 83% found just once. Germline-derived CDR1 and CDR2 are SGHVS and FQNEAQ. The CDR3 is 15 residues long. V was clipped by 6 bases and J by 0 bases, with 15 bases between them. This specimen was CD4+ or CD8+ T cells sorted from blood, taken in a trial of the OX40 agonist ivuxolimab. The source is an adult with an advanced solid tumor such as melanoma, head and neck, liver or kidney cancer. The chain links TRBV7-8 to TRBJ2-7; the D is unclear. The chain's CDR3 is CASSSRLVSSYEQYF. The CDR3 nucleotides are TGTGCCAGCAGTTCCCGACTTGTCAGCTCCTACGAGCAGTACTTC.